This T cell receptor (beta chain) was identified in a study of control samples from healthy donors and cancer patients. This table comes from immunoSEQ multiplex PCR, and its TCRdb copy is limited to in-frame clones, with some not included. Of about 140,000 clones listed, about 90% are singletons. The CDR3 totals 15 residues. The V gene end was trimmed by 2 bases and the J gene end by 6 bases; junction bases not matched to a gene: 2. From germline, CDR1 is MGHRA and CDR2 YSYEKL. The J gene is TRBJ2-2, the V gene TRBV4-1; 11 bases match TRBD2. This clonotype originated in a man aged 18 to 30 in good health. The sequencing sample was made of blood. The DNA of the CDR3 is TGCGCCAGCAGCCAAAATAGCGGGGGGGCCGGGGAGCTGTTTTTT. It translates to CASSQNSGGAGELFF.